What follows is one TCR beta chain and its context. The specificity of this receptor is unknown. Per-base qualities were not stored, and no clone one base away is much larger. This sample is drawn from a study of T cell responses to AZD1222 COVID-19 vaccine (dated by TCRdb to the early 2020s). With regard to the full study: Because spike-specific TCR depth and breadth did not differ between the two schedules, AZD1222 recipients who got a second dose at roughly 4 weeks were pooled with those who got a second dose at roughly 12 weeks. TCR sequencing covered roughly 230 trial participants: some 210 given two doses of AZD1222 and 26 given two doses of MenACWY control vaccine. Enrollment into the trials was organized by age into subgroups of 18-55, 56-69 and 70-plus years, and those subgroups contained roughly 160, 29 and 62 TCR-sequenced participants, respectively. Results and caveats for the whole study, not just this receptor: No day 14 peak-response samples were available, so repertoires were characterized only after the peak T cell response. The whole spike protein was spanned by vaccine-associated CD4 TCRs, and dominant responses were seen in regions 160-218 and 743-854. Spike-specific TCR breadth and depth rose significantly after two AZD1222 doses compared with day 0 and with MenACWY recipients. In the small 56-69-year group, the increase in depth fell short of significance, most likely because of low power. Reportedly, almost half of the unique spike-specific TCRs recognized epitopes lying outside the regions that are mutated in the B.1.351 and B.1.1.7 variants. Conclusions about previously exposed vaccinees were limited because only 5 or 6 AZD1222 recipients were SARS-CoV-2 seropositive at baseline. Participants were mostly white British, with more females than males. The authors suggested clonal diversity may have been underestimated.

Reading the label with the study, this specimen's time point is: baseline before first vaccination. Vaccinee samples came from UK trials COV001 and COV002, including a single-blind randomized controlled phase 2/3 trial of AZD1222 (ChAdOx1 nCoV-19) in healthy adults. For TCRbeta chain sequencing, PBMC samples from trial participants were taken at day 0 and at day 28 after the second dose. The CDR3 regions of human TCRbeta chains were analyzed by immunosequencing. As for the original processing: Repertoire TCRs were checked for matches against a reference library of SARS-CoV-2-specific TCRs that had been generated using the MIRA antigen-specificity platform. Breadth meant the fraction of unique TCRs that were SARS-CoV-2-associated, whereas depth meant the fraction of total T cells that were SARS-CoV-2-associated. Each spike-specific TCR was assigned to its reactive spike region and to a CD4 or CD8 class using the MIRA data. Log10-transformed breadth and depth values were compared by one-way ANOVA with Sidak's multiple comparisons tests. The table was pulled from immuneACCESS by TCRdb, which kept in-frame rearrangements only. Such tables lose some clones; where checked, under half of the loss comes from unresolved V genes, and the rest has no known cause. That table supplies the V and J calls and clone size; D and trimming were determined from the DNA. For this sample there are 100,000 or so clones; around 90% appear just once. In total, the top ten clones hold under 2% of the sample.

From cysteine to phenylalanine, the CDR3 is 15 amino acids long. The sequence is cut down to CDR3 DNA, 45 bases in frame from base 1. According to the germline V gene (reference sequence), CDR1 reads SGHNT and CDR2 reads YYREEE. V is cut by 4 bases and J by 4 bases, and the space between the germline ends is 16 bases. This clonotype was obtained from an adult in good health. The sample consisted of peripheral blood, taken on day 0 of AZD1222 vaccination. Recombination joined TRBV5-4 with TRBJ2-3; the D match is possibly TRBD1 or TRBD2, with 5 bases aligned in each. CDR3 reads: CASSPGTLGADTQYF. The DNA sequence follows: TGTGCCAGCAGCCCCGGGACCCTTGGGGCAGATACGCAGTATTTT.